This is a list of T cell receptor beta chains from one sample in a study of T cell responses to AZD1222 COVID-19 vaccine. Generated by immunoSEQ multiplex PCR, the TCRdb table keeps only in-frame clones and is missing some. The top ten hold about 1.5% of the sample, which has fewer than 110,000 clones, around 84% seen once. This specimen consisted of peripheral blood, obtained on day 0 of AZD1222 vaccination. Every receptor here comes from an adult in good health. Both conserved end residues are trimmed from each CDR3.

CDR3aa: ATSAQGNNEKLF
j_gene: TRBJ1-4
v_gene: TRBV15

CDR3aa: ASSPRDNFSPLH
j_gene: TRBJ1-6
v_gene: TRBV11-2

CDR3aa: ASSPVGGGIHSGEQY
j_gene: TRBJ2-7
v_gene: TRBV6-6

CDR3aa: ASSLAGSYEQY
j_gene: TRBJ2-7
v_gene: TRBV11-1

CDR3aa: ASSQEGTLNQPQH
j_gene: TRBJ1-5
v_gene: TRBV4-2

CDR3aa: AWSVTFYGYT
j_gene: TRBJ1-2
v_gene: TRBV30

CDR3aa: ASSQDRTGGPMVETQY
j_gene: TRBJ2-5
v_gene: TRBV3-1/TRBV3-2

CDR3aa: ASSPDRTSGVPYEQY
j_gene: TRBJ2-7
v_gene: TRBV7-6

CDR3aa: ASSRTISEQF
j_gene: TRBJ2-1
v_gene: TRBV6-2/TRBV6-3

CDR3aa: AISEGADQPQH
j_gene: TRBJ1-5
v_gene: TRBV10-3

CDR3aa: ASRDRVVDYGYT
j_gene: TRBJ1-2
v_gene: TRBV6-5

CDR3aa: ATANSQPGNTIY
j_gene: TRBJ1-3
v_gene: TRBV19

CDR3aa: ASSSRVQGETQY
j_gene: TRBJ2-5
v_gene: TRBV7-2

CDR3aa: ASSPTSPSGELF
j_gene: TRBJ2-2
v_gene: TRBV7-9

CDR3aa: ASSFPGQPYNSPLH
j_gene: TRBJ1-6
v_gene: TRBV28

CDR3aa: ASSLRQPNTGELF
j_gene: TRBJ2-2
v_gene: TRBV7-2

CDR3aa: AAKGTGATGEQF
j_gene: TRBJ2-1
v_gene: TRBV7-9

CDR3aa: ASSLGGYSNQPQH
j_gene: TRBJ1-5
v_gene: TRBV27

CDR3aa: ASSLIGAEGEQF
j_gene: TRBJ2-1
v_gene: TRBV11-3

CDR3aa: SVEVRFVKTKGPGELF
j_gene: TRBJ2-2
v_gene: TRBV29-1

CDR3aa: ASSLGLYPEKLF
j_gene: TRBJ1-4
v_gene: TRBV27

CDR3aa: ASGQGGAGYT
j_gene: TRBJ1-2
v_gene: TRBV6-5

CDR3aa: ASSVGDNPYGYT
j_gene: TRBJ1-2
v_gene: TRBV9

CDR3aa: ASSQDRGTSTDTQY
j_gene: TRBJ2-3
v_gene: TRBV2

CDR3aa: ASSIGRGYT
j_gene: TRBJ1-2
v_gene: TRBV19

CDR3aa: ASRSSGRARDTQY
j_gene: TRBJ2-3
v_gene: TRBV5-1

CDR3aa: ASSQTLLAGAGNEQF
j_gene: TRBJ2-1
v_gene: TRBV5-1

CDR3aa: ASSTRTGSNQPQH
j_gene: TRBJ1-5
v_gene: TRBV19

CDR3aa: ASSWGPGGNQPQH
j_gene: TRBJ1-5
v_gene: TRBV19

CDR3aa: ASSSTSPGQGILYNEQF
j_gene: TRBJ2-1
v_gene: TRBV27

CDR3aa: ASWSGLAGSGELF
j_gene: TRBJ2-2
v_gene: TRBV28

CDR3aa: ASSAGPYNEQF
j_gene: TRBJ2-1
v_gene: TRBV2

CDR3aa: ASSSPPLEAQY
j_gene: TRBJ2-5
v_gene: TRBV5-4

CDR3aa: ASSPVLWDTDTQY
j_gene: TRBJ2-3
v_gene: TRBV9

CDR3aa: AIRGTGGFYGYT
j_gene: TRBJ1-2
v_gene: TRBV10-3

CDR3aa: ASSSLRGTEAYEQY
j_gene: TRBJ2-7
v_gene: TRBV28

CDR3aa: ASSLMTGSETQY
j_gene: TRBJ2-5
v_gene: TRBV5-1

CDR3aa: ASSISRDRGYLSEQF
j_gene: TRBJ2-1
v_gene: TRBV7-2

CDR3aa: AISAAGMNTEAF
j_gene: TRBJ1-1
v_gene: TRBV10-3

CDR3aa: ASSQGGAVTEAF
j_gene: TRBJ1-1
v_gene: TRBV3-1/TRBV3-2